The rows below give T cell receptor beta chains drawn from one sample of a study of T cell changes during pregnancy in multiple sclerosis. Assay: immunoSEQ multiplex PCR; the TCRdb copy retains only in-frame clones and omits some. This table holds 40,000 to 45,000 clones, approximately 90% found once. The material sequenced was CD4+ T cells from peripheral blood mononuclear cells, taken in the third trimester of pregnancy. The receptors originated from a female donor with multiple sclerosis, enrolled in a pregnancy study. Both conserved end residues are part of each CDR3. The order of the fields is CDR3 DNA, CDR3 protein, D gene, V gene, clone size, J gene. The D gene is left open where the match is weak. Size tells how often a clone was seen (once, few, many) or the class of an expanded clone, and some rows leave it out.

CDR3 DNA: TGTGCCAGCAGAGCAAGGAACACTGAAGCTTTCTTT; CDR3 protein: CASRARNTEAFF; D gene: .; V gene: TRBV7-2; clone size: .; J gene: TRBJ1-1
CDR3 DNA: TGCGCCAGCAGCTTGGGTAGCGGGGTCGACTACCAAGAGACCCAGTACTTC; CDR3 protein: CASSLGSGVDYQETQYF; D gene: TRBD2; V gene: TRBV5-1; clone size: .; J gene: TRBJ2-5
CDR3 DNA: TGTGCCAGCAGCCCTACAGGCTACGAGCAGTACTTC; CDR3 protein: CASSPTGYEQYF; D gene: .; V gene: TRBV11-2; clone size: few; J gene: TRBJ2-7
CDR3 DNA: TGTGCCAGCAGATTAGCGGGAGTAAAAGATACGCAGTATTTT; CDR3 protein: CASRLAGVKDTQYF; D gene: TRBD2; V gene: TRBV11-2; clone size: .; J gene: TRBJ2-3
CDR3 DNA: TGTGCCAGCAGAGCGGGAGGTGTTGATACGCAGTATTTT; CDR3 protein: CASRAGGVDTQYF; D gene: TRBD2; V gene: TRBV6-1; clone size: .; J gene: TRBJ2-3
CDR3 DNA: TGTGCCAGCAGTGTAGCGGATACTTACGAGCAGTACTTC; CDR3 protein: CASSVADTYEQYF; D gene: .; V gene: TRBV6-5; clone size: once; J gene: TRBJ2-7
CDR3 DNA: TGTGCCAGCAGCGAAGGACCACTAGTGGCCCCAACCTACGAGCAGTACTTC; CDR3 protein: CASSEGPLVAPTYEQYF; D gene: .; V gene: TRBV7-6; clone size: .; J gene: TRBJ2-7
CDR3 DNA: TGTGCCAGTAGTATAGATGGGGGGGGCAATCAGCCCCAGCATTTT; CDR3 protein: CASSIDGGGNQPQHF; D gene: .; V gene: TRBV19; clone size: .; J gene: TRBJ1-5
CDR3 DNA: TGTGCCAGCAGCTACCTAGCGGGAGACACCGGGGAGCTGTTTTTT; CDR3 protein: CASSYLAGDTGELFF; D gene: TRBD2; V gene: TRBV7-2; clone size: once; J gene: TRBJ2-2
CDR3 DNA: TGTGCCAGCAGTTCCCCCGGGACAGGGGCGTACAATGAGCAGTTCTTC; CDR3 protein: CASSSPGTGAYNEQFF; D gene: TRBD1; V gene: TRBV28; clone size: .; J gene: TRBJ2-1
CDR3 DNA: TGTGCCAGCAGCTTAACAGGGAGGAACACTGAAGCTTTCTTT; CDR3 protein: CASSLTGRNTEAFF; D gene: .; V gene: TRBV11-3; clone size: .; J gene: TRBJ1-1
CDR3 DNA: TGTGCCAGCAGTGCTGACAGGGATGAAAAACTGTTTTTT; CDR3 protein: CASSADRDEKLFF; D gene: TRBD1; V gene: TRBV6-1; clone size: .; J gene: TRBJ1-4
CDR3 DNA: TGTGCCAGCAAGAATAGCGGGGGGGGCCACACCGGGGAGCTGTTTTTT; CDR3 protein: CASKNSGGGHTGELFF; D gene: TRBD2; V gene: TRBV28; clone size: .; J gene: TRBJ2-2
CDR3 DNA: TGTGCCAGCAGCTTACGGACAGGGTACTCCTACGAGCAGTACTTC; CDR3 protein: CASSLRTGYSYEQYF; D gene: TRBD1; V gene: TRBV7-2; clone size: .; J gene: TRBJ2-7
CDR3 DNA: TGTGCCAGCGTACATGTGACTAATGAAAAACTGTTTTTT; CDR3 protein: CASVHVTNEKLFF; D gene: .; V gene: TRBV6-1; clone size: .; J gene: TRBJ1-4
CDR3 DNA: TGTGCCAGCTCACCAATCCCCAGGAACACTGAAGCTTTCTTT; CDR3 protein: CASSPIPRNTEAFF; D gene: .; V gene: TRBV18; clone size: .; J gene: TRBJ1-1
CDR3 DNA: TGTGCCAGCAGCCAAGACCGCGGTTCCGAGCAGTACTTC; CDR3 protein: CASSQDRGSEQYF; D gene: .; V gene: TRBV14; clone size: .; J gene: TRBJ2-7
CDR3 DNA: TGTGCCAGCAGACCTCTCTTCGGGGCTAGCGAGATACAAGAGACCCAGTACTTC; CDR3 protein: CASRPLFGASEIQETQYF; D gene: .; V gene: TRBV11-3; clone size: .; J gene: TRBJ2-5
CDR3 DNA: TGTGCCAGCAGCTTACTAGTAGGAGACTACTACAATGAGCAGTTCTTC; CDR3 protein: CASSLLVGDYYNEQFF; D gene: .; V gene: TRBV7-2; clone size: .; J gene: TRBJ2-1
CDR3 DNA: TGTGCCAGCAGCTTATCCCCCACAGGAGTTTACACCTTC; CDR3 protein: CASSLSPTGVYTF; D gene: .; V gene: TRBV7-3; clone size: .; J gene: TRBJ1-2
CDR3 DNA: TGTGCCAGCAGTTCGAATAGCGGGAGGGCCGGCGAGCAGTTCTTC; CDR3 protein: CASSSNSGRAGEQFF; D gene: TRBD2; V gene: TRBV28; clone size: .; J gene: TRBJ2-1
CDR3 DNA: TGTGCCAGCAGCCGCGGGGAAGGGGTATCTGGCTACACCTTC; CDR3 protein: CASSRGEGVSGYTF; D gene: .; V gene: TRBV7-9; clone size: once; J gene: TRBJ1-2
CDR3 DNA: TGTGCCAGCAGTGACTCGTTTCCAGGGGTCCGCTATGGCTACACCTTC; CDR3 protein: CASSDSFPGVRYGYTF; D gene: .; V gene: TRBV6-4; clone size: .; J gene: TRBJ1-2
CDR3 DNA: TGTGCCAGCAGCTCCTTAGGACAGCAAGAGACCCAGTACTTC; CDR3 protein: CASSSLGQQETQYF; D gene: .; V gene: TRBV7-2; clone size: once; J gene: TRBJ2-5
CDR3 DNA: TGTGCCAGCAGCTTAAGTAGCGGGAGTTTGAATGAGCAGTTCTTC; CDR3 protein: CASSLSSGSLNEQFF; D gene: TRBD2; V gene: TRBV7-6; clone size: .; J gene: TRBJ2-1
CDR3 DNA: TGTGCCAGCAGCGTAGTTATTGCGGCGGAAGAGACCCAGTACTTC; CDR3 protein: CASSVVIAAEETQYF; D gene: .; V gene: TRBV9; clone size: .; J gene: TRBJ2-5
CDR3 DNA: TGTGCCAGCAGCTTGGGGACTCGAAGCTCCTACGAGCAGTACTTC; CDR3 protein: CASSLGTRSSYEQYF; D gene: .; V gene: TRBV5-5; clone size: .; J gene: TRBJ2-7
CDR3 DNA: TGTGCCAGCAGCTTTGGGACAGATGGCTACACCTTC; CDR3 protein: CASSFGTDGYTF; D gene: TRBD1; V gene: TRBV5-4; clone size: .; J gene: TRBJ1-2
CDR3 DNA: TGTGCCAGTACCACCCCCGGAGTCTCCGCCAAAAACATTCAGTACTTC; CDR3 protein: CASTTPGVSAKNIQYF; D gene: .; V gene: TRBV19; clone size: .; J gene: TRBJ2-4
CDR3 DNA: TGTGCCAGCAAAATTCGGTACCGGGATCTGGTGAACACTGAAGCTTTCTTT; CDR3 protein: CASKIRYRDLVNTEAFF; D gene: .; V gene: TRBV27; clone size: .; J gene: TRBJ1-1
CDR3 DNA: TGTGCCAGCATAATGCGGGTTGGATCCAATGAGCAGTTCTTC; CDR3 protein: CASIMRVGSNEQFF; D gene: .; V gene: TRBV2; clone size: .; J gene: TRBJ2-1
CDR3 DNA: TGTGCCAGCTTCTCTGTGATACCGACTAGTCAGTCTGATGGCTACACCTTC; CDR3 protein: CASFSVIPTSQSDGYTF; D gene: .; V gene: TRBV18; clone size: .; J gene: TRBJ1-2
CDR3 DNA: TGTGCCAGCAGTTTTTCATGGGACTTCCCCACAGATACGCAGTATTTT; CDR3 protein: CASSFSWDFPTDTQYF; D gene: .; V gene: TRBV28; clone size: .; J gene: TRBJ2-3
CDR3 DNA: TGCGCCAGCAGCCCCGGGGACAGCGGCTATAATTCACCCCTCCACTTT; CDR3 protein: CASSPGDSGYNSPLHF; D gene: TRBD1; V gene: TRBV5-1; clone size: .; J gene: TRBJ1-6
CDR3 DNA: TGTGCCAGCAGCGTAAGGCCTAGACGGGATACGCAGTATTTT; CDR3 protein: CASSVRPRRDTQYF; D gene: .; V gene: TRBV9; clone size: .; J gene: TRBJ2-3
CDR3 DNA: TGTGCCAGCAGCCAATCCCAACAGGGGAGAAATCAGCCCCAGCATTTT; CDR3 protein: CASSQSQQGRNQPQHF; D gene: TRBD1; V gene: TRBV16; clone size: .; J gene: TRBJ1-5
CDR3 DNA: TGTGCCAGCCTGGAGGGGGGGGCAGAGAATGAGCAGTTCTTC; CDR3 protein: CASLEGGAENEQFF; D gene: .; V gene: TRBV5-4; clone size: .; J gene: TRBJ2-1
CDR3 DNA: TGTGCCAGCAGCGTAGCACATGTAGGGACCGGGAGAAGAGACAATGAGCAGTTCTTC; CDR3 protein: CASSVAHVGTGRRDNEQFF; D gene: .; V gene: TRBV9; clone size: .; J gene: TRBJ2-1
CDR3 DNA: TGTGCCAGCTCACCCCTTCCTAGCGGCCGCACAGATACGCAGTATTTT; CDR3 protein: CASSPLPSGRTDTQYF; D gene: TRBD2; V gene: TRBV18; clone size: .; J gene: TRBJ2-3
CDR3 DNA: TGTGCCAGCAGTGAAAATCGAGCATCCTACGAGCAGTACTTC; CDR3 protein: CASSENRASYEQYF; D gene: .; V gene: TRBV6-1; clone size: .; J gene: TRBJ2-7
CDR3 DNA: TGTGCCAGTAGTATAGATGGCGCAGGGAACTATGGCTACACCTTC; CDR3 protein: CASSIDGAGNYGYTF; D gene: .; V gene: TRBV19; clone size: .; J gene: TRBJ1-2
CDR3 DNA: TGTGCCAGCAGTACGGGACAGGGAGACAATCAGCCCCAGCATTTT; CDR3 protein: CASSTGQGDNQPQHF; D gene: TRBD1; V gene: TRBV28; clone size: .; J gene: TRBJ1-5
CDR3 DNA: TGTGCCAGCAGTAAGACAGGGGTGCGGGGCTACACCTTC; CDR3 protein: CASSKTGVRGYTF; D gene: TRBD1; V gene: TRBV6-5; clone size: .; J gene: TRBJ1-2
CDR3 DNA: TGCGCCAGCAGTGAAGCTAGCGGGGGATACAATGAGCAGTTCTTC; CDR3 protein: CASSEASGGYNEQFF; D gene: TRBD2; V gene: TRBV10-1; clone size: .; J gene: TRBJ2-1
CDR3 DNA: TGTGCCAGCAGCGCGGGCGCCGGGACTCACGGACGGGGCAGGGAGACCCAGTACTTC; CDR3 protein: CASSAGAGTHGRGRETQYF; D gene: .; V gene: TRBV9; clone size: .; J gene: TRBJ2-5
CDR3 DNA: TGTGCCATCAGTGAGTCTACCTACGAGCAGTACTTC; CDR3 protein: CAISESTYEQYF; D gene: .; V gene: TRBV10-3; clone size: .; J gene: TRBJ2-7
CDR3 DNA: TGTGCCAGCAGTCTAGGGGTAGGGGAGCAGTACTTC; CDR3 protein: CASSLGVGEQYF; D gene: .; V gene: TRBV7-2; clone size: .; J gene: TRBJ2-7
CDR3 DNA: TGCGCCAGCAGCCAAAGACAGGGGGAAAAACTGTTTTTT; CDR3 protein: CASSQRQGEKLFF; D gene: TRBD1; V gene: TRBV4-1; clone size: once; J gene: TRBJ1-4
CDR3 DNA: TGTGCCAGCAGCTTCAAGGCTAGCGGGAGGGGTTTGGATGAGCAGTTCTTC; CDR3 protein: CASSFKASGRGLDEQFF; D gene: TRBD2; V gene: TRBV5-4; clone size: .; J gene: TRBJ2-1
CDR3 DNA: TGTGCCAGCAGTTTAAGCGGAGGAGCCAAAAACATTCAGTACTTC; CDR3 protein: CASSLSGGAKNIQYF; D gene: .; V gene: TRBV27; clone size: .; J gene: TRBJ2-4
CDR3 DNA: TGTGCCAGCAGCACCGACGCTTCTAGGAGTGAGCAGTTCTTC; CDR3 protein: CASSTDASRSEQFF; D gene: .; V gene: TRBV7-2; clone size: .; J gene: TRBJ2-1
CDR3 DNA: TGTGCCAGCAGCCCCGATAGCGGGAGGAAATACTACGAGCAGTACTTC; CDR3 protein: CASSPDSGRKYYEQYF; D gene: TRBD2; V gene: TRBV7-6; clone size: .; J gene: TRBJ2-7
CDR3 DNA: TGCAGCGTTGAAGGGACAGGGGGCTACGAGCAGTACTTC; CDR3 protein: CSVEGTGGYEQYF; D gene: TRBD1; V gene: TRBV29-1; clone size: .; J gene: TRBJ2-7
CDR3 DNA: TGTGCCTCACGGAGGGTCAGCGGAAACACAGATACGCAGTATTTT; CDR3 protein: CASRRVSGNTDTQYF; D gene: .; V gene: TRBV6-6; clone size: .; J gene: TRBJ2-3
CDR3 DNA: TGCGCCAGCAGCTTGGGACTAGCGGGATTCGATACAACCAAAAACATTCAGTACTTC; CDR3 protein: CASSLGLAGFDTTKNIQYF; D gene: TRBD2; V gene: TRBV5-1; clone size: .; J gene: TRBJ2-4
CDR3 DNA: TGCGCCAGCAGTGACGCGGGGCCTAGCCAAGAGACCCAGTACTTC; CDR3 protein: CASSDAGPSQETQYF; D gene: .; V gene: TRBV10-1; clone size: .; J gene: TRBJ2-5
CDR3 DNA: TGTGCCAGCAGCTTAACGCAGGCCCCCAATCAGCCCCAGCATTTT; CDR3 protein: CASSLTQAPNQPQHF; D gene: .; V gene: TRBV7-2; clone size: .; J gene: TRBJ1-5